Given below is one T cell receptor beta chain in context. This sample was taken from a study of T cell responses to AZD1222 COVID-19 vaccine. Produced via immunoSEQ multiplex PCR; TCRdb's table is partial and in-frame only. Among more than 150,000 clones listed, 90% to 95% were seen once. This receptor was taken from an adult who received the AZD1222 COVID-19 vaccine. The material sequenced was peripheral blood, taken 28 days after the second AZD1222 dose.

DNA for the CDR3: TGCGCCAGCAGCTTGGGGGGGACCCTCACAGATACGCAGTATTTT. Translating gives CASSLGGTLTDTQYF. The chain uses TRBV5-1 and TRBJ2-3, with D possibly called TRBD1 or TRBD2 (5 bases each). Germline loops: CDR1 SGHRS, CDR2 YFSETQ. The V and J ends lost 0 bases and 2 bases respectively, with 10 bases between them. CDR3 length: 15 residues.